Listed below are T cell receptor beta chains from one sample, sequenced in a study of radiotherapy plus CTLA-4 blockade in lung cancer. Assay: immunoSEQ multiplex PCR; the TCRdb copy retains only in-frame clones and omits some. Of 70,000 to 95,000 clones listed, approximately 82% are singletons. The sequenced sample was peripheral blood, obtained from a patient treated with radiotherapy plus ipilimumab. The receptors shown here come from a human donor with non-small cell lung cancer that progressed on radiotherapy plus ipilimumab. Each CDR3 is given with its conserved first and last residue. Fields, in order: clone size, J gene, D gene, V gene, CDR3 protein, CDR3 DNA. A D gene is named only where the DNA matches it firmly. Where a row states a size, it is once, few, many or the class of an expanded clone; other rows omit it.

>NA|TRBJ2-3|TRBD2|TRBV19
CASSAGGLTDTQYF
TGTGCCAGTTCAGCGGGGGGCCTCACAGATACGCAGTATTTT
>once|TRBJ1-5|NA|TRBV18
CASSPPGRNSNQPQHF
TGTGCCAGCTCACCACCAGGGAGGAATAGCAATCAGCCCCAGCATTTT
>NA|TRBJ2-1|NA|TRBV9
CASSGTPRKGGSYNEQFF
TGTGCCAGCAGCGGGACCCCTAGAAAGGGGGGGTCCTACAATGAGCAGTTCTTC
>NA|TRBJ2-7|NA|TRBV2
CASIRNYEQYF
TGTGCCAGCATTCGAAACTACGAGCAGTACTTC
>NA|TRBJ2-3|TRBD1|TRBV7-9
CASSPGQAVTDTQYF
TGTGCCAGCAGCCCGGGACAGGCGGTCACAGATACGCAGTATTTT
>NA|TRBJ2-5|NA|TRBV7-9
CASSLALTGQETQYF
TGTGCCAGCAGCTTAGCTCTAACAGGACAAGAGACCCAGTACTTC
>NA|TRBJ2-1|TRBD2|TRBV9
CASSSWGGNNEQFF
TGTGCCAGCAGCAGTTGGGGGGGTAACAATGAGCAGTTCTTC
>NA|TRBJ2-7|TRBD1|TRBV27
CASRPNRQGIKGYEQYF
TGTGCCAGCAGACCTAATCGACAGGGAATTAAGGGGTACGAGCAGTACTTC
>once|TRBJ1-4|NA|TRBV6-5
CASSSDSPLEKLFF
TGTGCCAGCAGCTCTGACAGCCCCCTGGAGAAACTGTTTTTT
>NA|TRBJ2-2|NA|TRBV19
CASGALGLNTGELFF
TGTGCCAGCGGGGCCTTAGGGTTAAACACCGGGGAGCTGTTTTTT
>NA|TRBJ2-3|TRBD2|TRBV2
CASRGGTSGGWDTQYF
TGTGCCAGCAGAGGAGGGACTAGCGGGGGGTGGGATACGCAGTATTTT
>NA|TRBJ1-5|TRBD1|TRBV7-2
CASSLVGQGGQPQHF
TGTGCCAGCAGCTTAGTGGGACAGGGGGGACAGCCCCAGCATTTT
>NA|TRBJ1-5|NA|TRBV19
CASSMVPVQPQHF
TGTGCCAGTAGTATGGTCCCTGTTCAGCCCCAGCATTTT
>few|TRBJ2-7|TRBD2|TRBV29-1
CSVGDGEGYEQYF
TGCAGCGTTGGGGACGGGGAGGGGTACGAGCAGTACTTC
>NA|TRBJ1-2|NA|TRBV9
CASSSGAPNYGYTF
TGTGCCAGCTCGTCTGGGGCGCCTAACTATGGCTACACCTTC
>NA|TRBJ1-1|TRBD1|TRBV6-5
CASSYADRGRTEAFF
TGTGCCAGCAGTTACGCAGACAGGGGGAGAACTGAAGCTTTCTTT
>NA|TRBJ1-1|NA|TRBV30
CAYRRGAWTEAFF
TGTGCCTACCGACGGGGGGCTTGGACTGAAGCTTTCTTT
>NA|TRBJ2-2|TRBD2|TRBV5-1
CASSPFIPTGLAVGELFF
TGCGCCAGCAGCCCATTCATACCCACCGGACTAGCGGTTGGGGAGCTGTTTTTT
>NA|TRBJ2-7|NA|TRBV19
CASSIRNRVYEQYF
TGTGCCAGTAGTATTCGGAACAGAGTCTACGAGCAGTACTTC
>NA|TRBJ1-2|NA|TRBV9
CASSVGPTAGGYTF
TGTGCCAGCAGCGTAGGACCTACCGCGGGGGGCTACACCTTC
>NA|TRBJ2-4|TRBD1|TRBV30
CAWSVGTAENIQYF
TGTGCCTGGAGTGTGGGGACAGCTGAAAACATTCAGTACTTC
>once|TRBJ2-5|NA|TRBV20-1
CSANRETQYF
TGCAGTGCTAATAGGGAGACCCAGTACTTC
>few|TRBJ2-1|TRBD2|TRBV7-2
CASSILSGGTYNEQFF
TGTGCCAGCAGCATCCTTAGCGGGGGGACCTACAATGAGCAGTTCTTC
>NA|TRBJ2-7|TRBD2|TRBV27
CASRTSGGTYEQYF
TGTGCCAGCAGGACTAGCGGGGGCACCTACGAGCAGTACTTC
>NA|TRBJ1-5|NA|TRBV10-3
CAISETGFGGPQHF
TGTGCCATCAGTGAAACAGGGTTCGGTGGGCCCCAGCATTTT
>NA|TRBJ1-5|TRBD1|TRBV27
CASSLGTGNKNQPQHF
TGTGCCAGCAGTTTAGGGACAGGGAATAAAAATCAGCCCCAGCATTTT
>NA|TRBJ2-7|TRBD2|TRBV28
CASSPPGGSAYEQYF
TGTGCCAGCAGTCCCCCGGGAGGGAGTGCCTACGAGCAGTACTTC
>NA|TRBJ2-5|NA|TRBV7-3
CASSLGPGTQETQYF
TGTGCCAGCAGCTTAGGTCCCGGTACGCAAGAGACCCAGTACTTC
>NA|TRBJ2-7|NA|TRBV6-5
CASSHAVQRNYEQYF
TGTGCCAGCAGTCACGCGGTACAGAGAAACTACGAGCAGTACTTC
>few|TRBJ2-3|TRBD2|TRBV7-3
CASSYSGREADTQYF
TGTGCCAGCTCCTATAGCGGGAGGGAGGCAGATACGCAGTATTTT
>NA|TRBJ2-6|NA|TRBV5-1
CASSLGWGSGANVLTF
TGCGCCAGCAGCTTGGGATGGGGATCAGGGGCCAACGTCCTGACTTTC
>NA|TRBJ1-1|NA|TRBV29-1
CSADPRAHTLNTEAFF
TGCAGCGCCGACCCCCGGGCCCATACCTTGAACACTGAAGCTTTCTTT
>NA|TRBJ1-2|TRBD1|TRBV6-6
CASRPGTGNYGYTF
TGTGCCAGCAGGCCCGGGACAGGGAACTATGGCTACACCTTC
>NA|TRBJ2-5|TRBD2|TRBV4-3
CASSQDGTNEETQYF
TGCGCCAGCAGCCAAGACGGGACTAATGAAGAGACCCAGTACTTC
>NA|TRBJ2-2|TRBD2|TRBV9
CASSVATRTSPGELFF
TGTGCCAGCAGCGTAGCTACCAGGACTAGCCCCGGGGAGCTGTTTTTT